This T cell receptor (beta chain) was sequenced in a study of blood T cells in healthy people across ages (dated by TCRdb to the mid-2010s). In terms of the full investigation: Template switching captured roughly one uniquely barcoded TCR beta cDNA molecule per two T cells in model experiments. Age-related changes in TCR beta repertoire diversity were measured in the study by deep sequencing normalized with unique cDNA molecular identifiers. Two additional independent replicas of 1 million unique cDNA reads from the same blood draw were analyzed for two donors (one aged 18 to 30 and one aged 80 or older). Four age groups were formed from the donors: young (average about 15 years), middle-aged (just under 40), aged (roughly 56) and long-lived (more than 75). Study-wide findings and limitations: Total diversity estimates from one million sequenced T cells were considered lower bounds and underestimates. The percentage of naive T cells measured by flow cytometry correlated strongly with observed TCR beta diversity. Bulk unsorted PBMC profiling prevented conclusive comparison of naive and antigen-experienced compartments. The long-lived group showed more naive CD4+ T cells, fewer expanded clones and increased TCR diversity than the aged group, suggesting age selection. Donor CMV infection status was unknown, potentially confounding age-related changes in expanded clonotypes. As age increased, observed TCR beta diversity per million T cells dropped in a roughly linear way, and a significant reduction was already evident by age 40.

Library preparation employed 5' RACE. Sequencing used an Illumina HiSeq 2500. A second PCR of about 6 to 12 cycles was run with a J-beta primer mix and a sample-barcoded 5' primer. A unique molecular identifier was introduced onto each TCR beta cDNA molecule by a template-switch 5' adaptor carrying 12 random nucleotides. Each sample yielded at least 2.5 million CDR3-containing paired-end reads. All of the RNA was converted into first-strand cDNA using the Mint cDNA synthesis kit, with a TRBC-specific oligonucleotide serving as the primer. Following uracil-DNA glycosylase treatment, all cDNA underwent a first 18-cycle PCR with the universal primers M1SS and BC2_uni_R. Concerning the study's data processing: Normalization of each sample was performed by random selection of 1 million high-quality reads, each carrying a distinct molecular identifier. Reads with shared molecular identifiers were discarded instead of being binned into consensus sequences. CDR3 identification, clonotype clustering and error correction used MiTCR with a Q25 quality threshold and the strictest error-elimination algorithm. Lower-bound total TCR beta diversity was estimated with a nonparametric unseen species model using Euler transformation. Using fastp at Q25 and MiXCR, TCRdb reprocessed the public reads and kept productive beta chains. Each entry merges the rows of one CDR3 protein and shows their most common DNA and genes. Clone size and V and J calls follow TCRdb, not the original study. Counted in this sample were about 930,000 distinct CDR3 sequences; roughly 29% of them appeared once. Around 9.6% of the sample comes from the top ten.

This clonotype was seen more than once but under ten times. Its antigen remains unidentified. No per-base quality is available; no much larger clone lies one base away. Donors were approximately 42 systemically healthy Caucasian individuals from Russia aged roughly 6 to 90 years. Around 9.8 milliliters of peripheral blood were collected from each donor into EDTA-treated Vacutainer tubes. Ficoll-Paque density-gradient centrifugation was used to isolate PBMCs, with at least 7 million per sample. Trizol reagent was used to extract total RNA from the PBMCs, yielding at least 5.5 micrograms per sample. The percentages of naive CD45RAhigh/CD27high T cells were determined by flow cytometry on a PBMC aliquot from every donor. The CDR3 starts with the cysteine, ends with the phenylalanine, and has 12 residues. Only CDR3 DNA remains: 36 bases, in frame from the first base. At the junction V is shortened by 2 bases and J by 9 bases, with 12 bases in between. The germline V gene gives CDR1 as SQVTM and CDR2 as ANQGSEA.

Another study also made use of these data, one on T cells of mothers and their children. The second source states: The donors were nine systemically healthy Caucasian individuals, made up of three mothers and their six children. cDNA synthesis consumed the entire amount of extracted RNA, loaded at approximately 1.5 ug RNA in each 15 ul reaction. In the second PCR, the M1S primer introduced both the sample barcodes and 2-4 random nucleotides. Over 9.5 million TCR beta CDR3 reads were obtained for each mother, and around 2.7 million reads were obtained for each child. Thymic selection shapes the output of TCR recombination in a similar way in related and unrelated pairs, and inherited differences have a minor effect. Related mother-child pairs always showed normalized repertoire overlap that was slightly higher than in unrelated mother-child pairs, though the difference was never significant. With a sensitivity of 90 to 100 clones per million clonotypes, no persistent microchimeric T cell clones were detected. In the study, deep NGS was used to compare the TCR beta repertoires of mothers and children, and features distinguishing related mother-child pairs from unrelated individuals were sought. On average, the children were about 10 +/- 4 years old, while the mothers were 40 +/- 4 years old. After adapter ligation with NEBNext reagents, the libraries were sequenced on Illumina HiSeq 2000 with 100+100 nt paired-end reads. To prevent cross-contamination, the mother and child libraries were prepared one month apart and sequenced in separate runs. Between roughly 450,000 and 2,000,000 distinct TCR beta clonotypes were identified per donor. Naive TCR beta clonotypes were estimated from low-frequency clonotypes matched to each donor's FACS-determined naive share, without sorting.

Recombination joined TRBV29-1 with TRBJ2-3; TRBD1 might be the D gene, on 5 matching bases. Sequenced sample: blood. The TCR sequence derives from a woman between 40 and 55 years old in good health. The CDR3 reads as follows: CSVEILWGTQYF. The sequence in DNA is TGCAGCGTTGAAATTTTATGGGGCACGCAGTATTTT.